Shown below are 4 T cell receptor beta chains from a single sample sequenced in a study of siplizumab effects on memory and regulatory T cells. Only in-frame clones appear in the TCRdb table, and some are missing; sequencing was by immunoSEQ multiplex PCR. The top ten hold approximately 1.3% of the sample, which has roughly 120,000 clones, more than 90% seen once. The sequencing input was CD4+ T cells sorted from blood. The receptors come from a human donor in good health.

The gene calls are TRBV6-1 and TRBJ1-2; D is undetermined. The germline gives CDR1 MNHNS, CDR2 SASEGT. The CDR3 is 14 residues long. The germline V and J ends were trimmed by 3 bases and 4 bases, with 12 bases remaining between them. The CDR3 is CASSEGRQLYGYTF. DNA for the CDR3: TGTGCCAGCAGTGAGGGTAGGCAGCTCTATGGCTACACCTTC.

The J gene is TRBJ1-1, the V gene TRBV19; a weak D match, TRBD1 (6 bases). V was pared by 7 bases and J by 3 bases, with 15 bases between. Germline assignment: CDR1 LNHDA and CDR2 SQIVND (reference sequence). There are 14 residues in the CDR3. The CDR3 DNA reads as TGTGCCAGTATTCAGGACAGAGGGTACACTGAAGCTTTCTTT. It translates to CASIQDRGYTEAFF.

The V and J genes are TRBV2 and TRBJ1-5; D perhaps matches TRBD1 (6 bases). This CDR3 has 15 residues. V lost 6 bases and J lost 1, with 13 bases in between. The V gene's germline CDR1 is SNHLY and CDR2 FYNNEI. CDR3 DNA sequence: TGTGCCAGCAGCCCCGGGGGCGTGAGCAATCAGCCCCAGCATTTT. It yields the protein CASSPGGVSNQPQHF.

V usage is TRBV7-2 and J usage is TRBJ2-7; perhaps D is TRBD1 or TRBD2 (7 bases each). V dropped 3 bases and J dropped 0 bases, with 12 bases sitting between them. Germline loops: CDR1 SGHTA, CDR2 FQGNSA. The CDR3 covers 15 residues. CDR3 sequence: CASSFVRGGSYEQYF. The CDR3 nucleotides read TGTGCCAGCAGCTTCGTCAGGGGGGGCTCCTACGAGCAGTACTTC.